This T cell receptor beta chain was captured by sequencing in a study of T cell responses to AZD1222 COVID-19 vaccine. Libraries were prepared by immunoSEQ multiplex PCR; TCRdb keeps only in-frame clonotypes and omits some of them. Altogether roughly 110,000 clones are present, roughly 85% being singletons, with the ten largest covering approximately 4.8%. V lost 5 bases and J 7 bases, leaving 18 bases between the germline ends. Germline V CDR1 and CDR2: MNHEY, SMNVEV (reference sequence). This CDR3 has 14 amino acids. General study findings and limits: Clonal diversity may have been underestimated in mostly white British donors. Researchers took repertoire samples only after the peak T cell response had come.

Comment on this clone: The antigen remains undetermined.

The chain uses TRBV27 and TRBJ2-7; D not resolved. This TCR was sampled from an adult who received the AZD1222 COVID-19 vaccine. The sequences come from peripheral blood, collected 28 days after the second AZD1222 dose. The CDR3, as DNA: TGTGCCAGCAGTCCACTGACGAACGGAAGGGAGCAGTACTTC. As protein: CASSPLTNGREQYF.